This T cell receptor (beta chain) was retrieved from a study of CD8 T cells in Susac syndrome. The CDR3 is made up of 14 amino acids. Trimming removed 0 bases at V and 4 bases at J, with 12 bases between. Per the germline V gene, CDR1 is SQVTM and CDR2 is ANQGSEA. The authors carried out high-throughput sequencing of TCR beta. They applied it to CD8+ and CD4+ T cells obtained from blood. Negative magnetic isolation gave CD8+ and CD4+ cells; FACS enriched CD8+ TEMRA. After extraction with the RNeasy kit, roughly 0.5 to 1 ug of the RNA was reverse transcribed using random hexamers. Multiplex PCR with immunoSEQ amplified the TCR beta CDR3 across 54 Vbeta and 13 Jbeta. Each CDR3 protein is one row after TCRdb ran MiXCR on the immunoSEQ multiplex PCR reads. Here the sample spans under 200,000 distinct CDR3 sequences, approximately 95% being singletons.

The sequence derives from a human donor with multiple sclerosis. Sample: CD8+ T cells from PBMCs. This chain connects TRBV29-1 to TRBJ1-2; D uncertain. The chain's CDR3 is CSVEDKETFYGYTF. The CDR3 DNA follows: TGCAGCGTTGAAGATAAGGAGACATTCTATGGCTACACCTTC. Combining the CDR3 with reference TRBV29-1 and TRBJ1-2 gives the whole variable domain SAVISQKPSRDICQRGTSLTIQCQVDSQVTMMFWYRQQPGQSLTLIATANQGSEATYESGFVIDKFPISRPNLTFSTLTVSNMSPEDSSIYLCSVEDKETFYGYTFGSGTRLTVV.